These 27 T cell receptor beta chains came from one sample sequenced in a study of a mutant IDH1 vaccine in newly diagnosed glioma (TCRdb year 2021). These receptors have no known antigen. The time point label corresponds to: week 47, end of study. A 20-mer mutant IDH1 peptide at 300 micrograms in Montanide made up each vaccine dose, which was injected subcutaneously together with topical imiquimod. Library prep was done by the immunoSEQ multiplex PCR assay. TCRdb's version of the immuneACCESS table is confined to in-frame rearrangements and falls short of the full clone set. An unresolved V gene accounts for under half of the shortfall where checked; the remainder is of unknown origin. In this sample the table shows approximately 84,000 clones, roughly 77% of which occur a single time. The ten top clones hold 4% to 5.5% of the sample. The source material was PBMCs, sampled from a glioma patient whose treatment included an IDH1 peptide vaccine. Source of these receptors: a man aged 40-49 years with glioma.

The chain couples TRBV4-1 to TRBJ1-2; D remains unclear. The CDR3 is made up of 15 amino acids. Germline loops: CDR1 MGHRA, CDR2 YSYEKL. V was pared by 4 bases and J by 8 bases, with 20 bases between. Here the CDR3 DNA reads TGCGCCAGCAGCCCTACGCACGGAGGCCCGGGCGGCTACACCTTC. The encoded protein is CASSPTHGGPGGYTF.

The V gene is TRBV4-1, the J gene TRBJ1-2, with 7 nucleotides matching TRBD1. With V trimmed by 4 bases and J by 5 bases, 13 bases remained unmatched. This CDR3 has 16 residues. CDR1 and CDR2 (germline): MGHRA, YSYEKL. CDR3 nucleotides: TGCGCCAGCAGCCCCTTGGCCGGGACAGCTGTTTATGGCTACACCTTC. It yields the protein CASSPLAGTAVYGYTF.

In its sample, this clone was seen a few times. The gene calls are TRBV25-1 and TRBJ1-3; maybe TRBD1 (5 bases). Germline CDR1 is MGHDK and CDR2 is SYGVNS. This CDR3 contains 13 residues. V dropped 3 bases and J dropped 3 bases, with 6 bases sitting between them. This chain's CDR3 is CASSEGVGNTIYF. The CDR3 region has the DNA TGTGCCAGCAGTGAGGGGGTTGGAAACACCATATATTTT.

V usage is TRBV4-1 and J usage is TRBJ2-7; 11 positions match TRBD2. Germline V gives CDR1 MGHRA, CDR2 YSYEKL. J gave up 6 bases and V 0 bases, and 10 bases lay outside the gene matches. The CDR3 has 17 amino acids. The CDR3 DNA follows: TGCGCCAGCAGCCAAGATCCCTCTCTAGCGGGGGGTAGCGAGCAGTACTTC. Residues: CASSQDPSLAGGSEQYF.

The chain links TRBV23-1 to TRBJ1-5; 12 bases agree with TRBD1. Being an ORF, TRBV23-1 has a function that is uncertain. The V and J ends lost 8 bases and 5 bases, in that order; junction bases with no gene match: 13. The CDR3 sequence is 17 residues long. This CDR3 reads CASGCYRGTGGHQPQHF. CDR3 DNA: TGCGCCAGCGGCTGCTACCGTGGGACAGGGGGCCATCAGCCCCAGCATTTT.

In its sample, this clone was seen a few times. The chain joins TRBV9 to TRBJ2-2; D remains unclear. The CDR3 totals 15 residues. V shed 4 bases and J shed 7 bases, with 17 bases lying between them. Per the germline V gene, CDR1 is SGDLS and CDR2 is YYNGEE. CDR3 nucleotides: TGTGCCAGCAGCCCCGTACCTATAGTCGGCGGGGAGCTGTTTTTT. It translates to CASSPVPIVGGELFF.

The sample holds one count of this clone. The gene calls are TRBV7-2 and TRBJ2-7; TRBD2 aligns across 8 bases. CDR3 length equals 15 residues. V dropped 4 bases and J dropped 3; count of bases not matched to a gene: 8. Germline values: CDR1 SGHTA, CDR2 FQGNSA. CDR3 amino acids: CASSSQGLGFYEQYF. The CDR3 bases are TGTGCCAGCAGCTCCCAGGGACTAGGTTTCTACGAGCAGTACTTC. Looking up the rest from reference TRBV7-2 and TRBJ2-7 gives the full variable domain: GAGVSQSPSNKVTEKGKDVELRCDPISGHTALYWYRQSLGQGLEFLIYFQGNSAPDKSGLPSDRFSAERTGGSVSTLTIQRTQQEDSAVYLCASSSQGLGFYEQYFGPGTRLTVT.

In this sample, this clone turned up a few times. The chain has TRBV5-6 and TRBJ1-2; the D is unclear. CDR3 length: 13 residues. CDR1 is SGHDT and CDR2 is YYEEEE in the germline V gene. V gave up 1 base and J gave up 6 bases, with 10 bases separating them. As DNA, the CDR3 is TGTGCCAGCAGCTTGTTTTATACCAATGGCTACACCTTC. This translates into CASSLFYTNGYTF.

The CDR3 sequence: CTSSQERLAGGTSTDTQYF. CDR3 DNA sequence: TGCACCAGCAGCCAAGAGAGACTAGCGGGAGGGACTAGCACAGATACGCAGTATTTT. This chain links TRBV1 with TRBJ2-3; TRBD2 is the table's D call and was not checked against the DNA. TRBV1 corresponds to a pseudogene. The CDR3 is made up of 19 amino acids.

The CDR3 DNA sequence: TGTGCCAGCAGCTTGGAGTGGGGCACAGATACGCAGTATTTT. This gives the protein CASSLEWGTDTQYF. This sequence joins TRBV5-4 and TRBJ2-3; no definite D call. This CDR3 is 14 amino acids long. Between the trimmed V and J ends, which lost 0 bases and 1 base, there was a span of 6 bases. Germline lookup yields CDR1 SGHNT and CDR2 YYREEE (reference sequence).

This chain connects TRBV28 to TRBJ2-7; TRBD2 matches at 10 bases. The trim removed 6 bases at V and 7 bases at J, leaving 9 bases unmatched. In germline, CDR1 is MDHEN, CDR2 SYDVKM. This CDR3 has 14 amino acids. CDR3 sequence reads: CASSPSGRVGEQYF. The CDR3 region has the DNA TGTGCCAGCAGCCCCAGCGGGAGGGTCGGTGAGCAGTACTTC.

Relative to its sample, this clone is medium-sized. The chain combines TRBV6-4 with TRBJ2-3; D remains ambiguous. Germline CDR1 MRHNA, CDR2 SNTAGT. The CDR3 loop spans 13 amino acids. V shed 6 bases and J shed 3 bases, with 10 bases lying between them. The DNA for the CDR3 is TGTGCCAGCAGCCCCTCCTATACAGATACGCAGTATTTT. Translation gives CASSPSYTDTQYF.

The V call is TRBV4-2, the J call TRBJ2-7; 7 bases align to TRBD2. Germline trimming cut 3 bases from V and 2 bases from J; bases unmatched to any gene: 7. The CDR3 sequence is 15 residues long. Germline CDR1 reads LGHNA; CDR2 reads YNFKEQ. CDR3 amino acids: CASSHQGRVPYEQYF. CDR3 bases: TGTGCCAGCAGCCACCAAGGGAGGGTTCCCTACGAGCAGTACTTC.

The genes are TRBV28 and TRBJ1-4, with 8 nucleotides matching TRBD1. This CDR3 contains 15 residues. CDR1 MDHEN and CDR2 SYDVKM come from the germline V gene. The junction had 10 bases not matched to a gene; V was cut back by 5 bases and J by 8 bases. CDR3: CASSPAGGGREKLFF. Here the CDR3 DNA reads TGTGCCAGCAGTCCCGCAGGGGGCGGAAGGGAAAAACTGTTTTTT.

This rearrangement joins TRBV5-8 to TRBJ2-5, with D possibly being TRBD2 (5 bases). Germline assignment: CDR1 SGHTS and CDR2 YDEGEE. The V end lost 0 bases, the J end lost 5 bases, and 17 bases lay between the germline ends. CDR3 length: 16 residues. The CDR3 sequence: CASSLALADVRETQYF. CDR3 nucleotides: TGTGCCAGCAGCTTGGCTCTAGCCGACGTTCGGGAGACCCAGTACTTC.

The chain is built from TRBV9 and TRBJ1-1, with no clear D. With 0 bases removed from V and 10 bases from J, the gap between germline ends came to 13 bases. The V gene's germline CDR1 is SGDLS and CDR2 YYNGEE. This CDR3 spans 13 amino acids. The CDR3 protein is CASSVALGGGAFF. CDR3 in DNA: TGTGCCAGCAGCGTAGCTTTGGGCGGAGGAGCTTTCTTT.

Here the CDR3 reads CASSLDTGRSSYEQYF. CDR3 DNA: TGTGCCAGCAGCTTGGATACGGGGAGAAGCTCCTACGAGCAGTACTTC. The rearrangement joins TRBV5-6 to TRBJ2-7; D is possibly TRBD2 (5 bases). Trimming removed 0 bases from V and 0 bases from J, with 13 bases in between. The CDR3 is made up of 16 amino acids. The germline gives CDR1 SGHDT, CDR2 YYEEEE. The full variable domain, its missing parts supplied by reference TRBV5-6 and TRBJ2-7, is DAGVTQSPTHLIKTRGQQVTLRCSPKSGHDTVSWYQQALGQGPQFIFQYYEEEERQRGNFPDRFSGHQFPNYSSELNVNALLLGDSALYLCASSLDTGRSSYEQYFGPGTRLTVT.

The chain recombines TRBV6-5 with TRBJ1-5; no firm D call. Germline CDR1 and CDR2: MNHEY and SVGAGI. CDR3 size: 14 residues. Trimming cost V 9 bases and J 0 bases, with 12 bases left between them. DNA of the CDR3: TGTGCCAGTGGATCGGGGTATAGCAATCAGCCCCAGCATTTT. Its translation is CASGSGYSNQPQHF.

The V call is TRBV20-1, the J call TRBJ2-7; D is undetermined. Trimming stripped 6 bases from V and 0 bases from J, with 6 bases between. CDR1 is DFQATT, CDR2 SNEGSKA, per germline (reference sequence). The CDR3 has 11 amino acids. The CDR3 loop reads CSAGPSYEQYF. The CDR3 nucleotides read TGCAGTGCCGGGCCCTCCTACGAGCAGTACTTC.

The V and J genes are TRBV10-3 and TRBJ1-1; D unclear. Germline assignment: CDR1 ENHRY and CDR2 SYGVKD. V was shortened by 2 bases and J by 5 bases, with 12 bases between the two germline ends. This CDR3 spans 14 amino acids. The CDR3 loop is CAISEHTSGTEAFF. Here the CDR3 DNA reads TGTGCCATCAGTGAGCATACCTCTGGGACTGAAGCTTTCTTT.

The rearrangement uses TRBV15 and TRBJ2-7; TRBD1 agrees at 8 bases. V gave up 7 bases and J gave up 3 bases; unmatched junction bases: 5. The CDR3 is made up of 13 amino acids. CDR1 and CDR2 (germline): LNHNV, YYDKDF (reference sequence). CDR3 in DNA: TGTGCCACCAAGCCGGACAGGGTCTACGAGCAGTACTTC. Protein product: CATKPDRVYEQYF.

This chain joins TRBV30 and TRBJ1-4; D perhaps matches TRBD1 (6 bases). Germline V CDR1 and CDR2: GTSNPN, SVGIG (reference sequence). V dropped 5 bases and J dropped 1 base, with 11 bases sitting between them. This CDR3 contains 14 residues. CDR3 coding DNA: TGTGCCTGGTTAGGCAGGGGAACTAATGAAAAACTGTTTTTT. This codes for CAWLGRGTNEKLFF.

The rearrangement uses TRBV5-1 and TRBJ1-2, with TRBD1 matching over 7 bases. Per germline, CDR1 SGHRS and CDR2 YFSETQ. V trimming: 6 bases; J trimming: 1 base; junction bases outside the gene matches: 12. This CDR3 is built from 16 residues. Written as DNA, the CDR3 is TGCGCCAGCAACGGACCAACAGGGGCTCTTAACTATGGCTACACCTTC. Translation gives CASNGPTGALNYGYTF. Filled out from reference TRBV5-1 and TRBJ1-2, the complete variable domain reads KAGVTQTPRYLIKTRGQQVTLSCSPISGHRSVSWYQQTPGQGLQFLFEYFSETQRNKGNFPGRFSGRQFSNSRSEMNVSTLELGDSALYLCASNGPTGALNYGYTFGSGTRLTVV.

The chain recombines TRBV11-3 with TRBJ1-1; tentatively, D is TRBD1 (5 bases). The germline V gene encodes CDR1 SGHNT and CDR2 YENEEA. CDR3 length: 15 residues. Trimming left V 5 bases short and J 2 bases short, with 15 bases between. The CDR3, as DNA: TGTGCCAGCAGCCCCCCCGGGCAGGGTAACACTGAAGCTTTCTTT. Translated, it gives CASSPPGQGNTEAFF.

This clone has only a few counts. This chain joins TRBV6-1 and TRBJ1-2, with 7 bases fitting TRBD1. CDR3 length: 14 amino acids. After removal of 4 bases from V and 4 bases from J, the junction contained 6 bases not matched to a gene. Looked up from germline, CDR1 is MNHNS and CDR2 is SASEGT. CDR3 protein: CASSALDRPYGYTF. The CDR3 coding sequence is TGTGCCAGCAGTGCCCTGGACAGGCCCTATGGCTACACCTTC.

The chain recombines TRBV6-5 with TRBJ1-5; 7 bases agree with TRBD1. Trimming at V came to 5 bases and at J to 6 bases, leaving 7 bases not matched to a gene. Germline CDR1 reads MNHEY; CDR2 reads SVGAGI. This CDR3 has 14 amino acids. The CDR3 loop reads CASSPTQGSQPQHF. The CDR3 DNA is TGTGCCAGCAGTCCCACACAGGGGAGTCAGCCCCAGCATTTT.

This clone has more than one count but fewer than ten. The gene calls are TRBV30 and TRBJ1-5; D remains ambiguous. Germline-derived CDR1 and CDR2 are GTSNPN and SVGIG (reference sequence). The CDR3 length is 12 residues. V lost 2 bases, J lost 7 bases, and 9 bases lay in between. Here the CDR3 reads CAWSRMGQPQHF. The CDR3 DNA is TGTGCCTGGAGTAGGATGGGACAGCCCCAGCATTTT.